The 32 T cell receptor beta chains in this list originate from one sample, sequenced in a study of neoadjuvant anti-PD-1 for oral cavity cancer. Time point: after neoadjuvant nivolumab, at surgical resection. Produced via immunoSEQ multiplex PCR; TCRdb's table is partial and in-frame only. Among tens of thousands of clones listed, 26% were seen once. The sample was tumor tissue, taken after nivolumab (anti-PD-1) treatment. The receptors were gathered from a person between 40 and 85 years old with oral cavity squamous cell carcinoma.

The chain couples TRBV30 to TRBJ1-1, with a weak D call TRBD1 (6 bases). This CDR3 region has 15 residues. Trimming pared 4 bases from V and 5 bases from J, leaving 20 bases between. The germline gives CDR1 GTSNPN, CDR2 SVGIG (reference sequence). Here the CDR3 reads CAWNKPPRGGTEAFF. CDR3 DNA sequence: TGTGCCTGGAACAAGCCGCCGAGGGGGGGGACTGAAGCTTTCTTT.

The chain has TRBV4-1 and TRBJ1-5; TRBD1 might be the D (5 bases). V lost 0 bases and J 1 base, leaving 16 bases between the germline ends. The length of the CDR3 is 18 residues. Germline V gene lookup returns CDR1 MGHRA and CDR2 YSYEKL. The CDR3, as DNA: TGCGCCAGCAGCCAAGATGGGAACCCGGGACCGAGCAATCAGCCCCAGCATTTT. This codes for CASSQDGNPGPSNQPQHF.

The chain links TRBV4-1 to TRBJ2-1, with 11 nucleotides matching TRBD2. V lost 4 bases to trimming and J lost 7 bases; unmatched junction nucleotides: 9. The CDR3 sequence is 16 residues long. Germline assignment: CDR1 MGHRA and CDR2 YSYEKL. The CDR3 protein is CASSPIAGGSGNEQFF. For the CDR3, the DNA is TGCGCCAGCAGCCCCATAGCGGGAGGGTCCGGGAATGAGCAGTTCTTC.

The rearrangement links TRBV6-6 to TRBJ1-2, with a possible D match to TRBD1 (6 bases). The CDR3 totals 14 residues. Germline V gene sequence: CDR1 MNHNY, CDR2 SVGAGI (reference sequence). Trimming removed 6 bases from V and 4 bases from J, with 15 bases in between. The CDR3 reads CASSLQGGSYGYTF. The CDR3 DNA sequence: TGTGCCAGCAGCTTACAGGGCGGAAGCTATGGCTACACCTTC.

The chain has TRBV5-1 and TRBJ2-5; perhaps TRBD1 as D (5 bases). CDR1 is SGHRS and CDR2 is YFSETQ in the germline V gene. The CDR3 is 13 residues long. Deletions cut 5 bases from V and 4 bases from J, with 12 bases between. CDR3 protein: CASSDDRTETQYF. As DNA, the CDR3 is TGCGCCAGCAGTGATGACAGAACAGAGACCCAGTACTTC. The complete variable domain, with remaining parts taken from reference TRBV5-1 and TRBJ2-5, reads KAGVTQTPRYLIKTRGQQVTLSCSPISGHRSVSWYQQTPGQGLQFLFEYFSETQRNKGNFPGRFSGRQFSNSRSEMNVSTLELGDSALYLCASSDDRTETQYFGPGTRLLVL.

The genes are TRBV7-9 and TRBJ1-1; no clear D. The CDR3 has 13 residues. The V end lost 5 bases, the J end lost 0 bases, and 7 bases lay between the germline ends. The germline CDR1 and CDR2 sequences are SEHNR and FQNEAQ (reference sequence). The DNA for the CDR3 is TGTGCCAGCAGCCCACAGATGAACACTGAAGCTTTCTTT. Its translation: CASSPQMNTEAFF.

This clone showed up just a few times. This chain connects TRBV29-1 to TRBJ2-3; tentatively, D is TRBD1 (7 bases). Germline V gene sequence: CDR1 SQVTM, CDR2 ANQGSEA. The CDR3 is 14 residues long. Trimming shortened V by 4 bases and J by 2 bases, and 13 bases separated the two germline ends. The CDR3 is CSVATGTYTDTQYF. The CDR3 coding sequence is TGCAGCGTTGCGACAGGGACTTACACAGATACGCAGTATTTT.

CDR3 region: CATTGQGLYTGELFF. The CDR3 region has the DNA TGTGCCACGACCGGACAGGGATTGTACACCGGGGAGCTGTTTTTT. The chain uses TRBV2 and TRBJ2-2, with 8 nucleotides matching TRBD1. CDR1 is SNHLY, CDR2 FYNNEI, per germline. The CDR3 spans 15 residues. Trimming cost V 10 bases and J 3 bases; bases outside gene matches: 10.

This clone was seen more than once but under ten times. CDR3 coding DNA: TGCGCCACCCGGCGGGGTCAGGGAGGAAATACGCAGTATTTT. Its protein product is CATRRGQGGNTQYF. J is TRBJ2-3 and V is TRBV5-1; tentative D call: TRBD2 (6 bases). The CDR3 length is 14 residues. Deletions cut 9 bases from V and 7 bases from J, with 21 bases between. Per the germline V gene, CDR1 is SGHRS and CDR2 is YFSETQ.

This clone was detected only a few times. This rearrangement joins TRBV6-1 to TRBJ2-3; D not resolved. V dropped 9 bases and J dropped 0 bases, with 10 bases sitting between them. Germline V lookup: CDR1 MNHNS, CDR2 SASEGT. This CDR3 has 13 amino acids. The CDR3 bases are TGTGCCAGTACAGAGTCTAGCACAGATACGCAGTATTTT. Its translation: CASTESSTDTQYF.

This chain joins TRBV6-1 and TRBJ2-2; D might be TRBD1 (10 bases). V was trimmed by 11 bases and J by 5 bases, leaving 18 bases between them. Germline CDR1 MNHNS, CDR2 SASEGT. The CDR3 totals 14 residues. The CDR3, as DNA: TGTGCCCTAGCGGGGACAGGGGATACCGGGGAGCTGTTTTTT. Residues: CALAGTGDTGELFF.

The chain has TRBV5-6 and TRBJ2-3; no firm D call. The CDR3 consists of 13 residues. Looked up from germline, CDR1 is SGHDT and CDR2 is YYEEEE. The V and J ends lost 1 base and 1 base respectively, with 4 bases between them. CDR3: CASSLKGTDTQYF. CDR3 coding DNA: TGTGCCAGCAGCTTGAAGGGCACAGATACGCAGTATTTT.

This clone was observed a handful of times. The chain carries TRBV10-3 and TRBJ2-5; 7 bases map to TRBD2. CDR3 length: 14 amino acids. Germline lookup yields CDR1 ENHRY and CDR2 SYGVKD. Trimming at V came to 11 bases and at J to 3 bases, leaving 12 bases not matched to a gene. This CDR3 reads CASQPGTTKETQYF. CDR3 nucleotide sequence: TGTGCCTCACAGCCCGGGACTACCAAAGAGACCCAGTACTTC.

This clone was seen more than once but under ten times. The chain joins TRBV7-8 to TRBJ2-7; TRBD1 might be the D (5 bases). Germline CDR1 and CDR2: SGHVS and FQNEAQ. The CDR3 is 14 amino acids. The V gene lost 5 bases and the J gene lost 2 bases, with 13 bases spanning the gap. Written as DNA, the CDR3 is TGTGCCAGCAGCAGGCGGACAACCACCTACGAGCAGTACTTC. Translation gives CASSRRTTTYEQYF.

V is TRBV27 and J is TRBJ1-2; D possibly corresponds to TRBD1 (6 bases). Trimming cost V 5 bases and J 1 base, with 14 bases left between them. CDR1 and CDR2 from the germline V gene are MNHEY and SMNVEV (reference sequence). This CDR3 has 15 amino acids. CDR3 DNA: TGTGCCAGCAGTACTGGACAGAAACTTAACTATGGCTACACCTTC. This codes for CASSTGQKLNYGYTF.

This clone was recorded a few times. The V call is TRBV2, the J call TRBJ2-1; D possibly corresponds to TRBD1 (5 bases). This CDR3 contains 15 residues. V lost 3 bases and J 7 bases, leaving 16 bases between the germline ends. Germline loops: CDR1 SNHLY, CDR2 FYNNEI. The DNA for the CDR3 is TGTGCCAGCAGTGACCCCCCAGGGTTGATAAATGAGCAGTTCTTC. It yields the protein CASSDPPGLINEQFF.

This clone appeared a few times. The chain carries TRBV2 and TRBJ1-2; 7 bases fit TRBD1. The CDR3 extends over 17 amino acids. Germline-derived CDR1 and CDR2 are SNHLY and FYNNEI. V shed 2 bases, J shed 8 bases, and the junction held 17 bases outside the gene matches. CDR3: CASSEHQYADRVVGYTF. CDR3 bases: TGTGCCAGCAGTGAACACCAATACGCCGACAGGGTTGTCGGCTACACCTTC.

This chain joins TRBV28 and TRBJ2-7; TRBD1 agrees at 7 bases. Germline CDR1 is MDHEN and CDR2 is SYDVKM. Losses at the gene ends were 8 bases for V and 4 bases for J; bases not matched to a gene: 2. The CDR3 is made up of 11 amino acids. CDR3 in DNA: TGTGCCAGCGGGACAGATTACGAGCAGTACTTC. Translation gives CASGTDYEQYF.

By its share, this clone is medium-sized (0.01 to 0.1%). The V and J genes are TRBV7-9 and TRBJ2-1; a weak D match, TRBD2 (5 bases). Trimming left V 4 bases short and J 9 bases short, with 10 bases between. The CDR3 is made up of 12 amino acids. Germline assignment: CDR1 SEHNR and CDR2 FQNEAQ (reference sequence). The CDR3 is CASSWPGGEQFF. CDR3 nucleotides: TGTGCCAGCAGCTGGCCAGGAGGTGAGCAGTTCTTC. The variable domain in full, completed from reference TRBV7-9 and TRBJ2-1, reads DTGVSQNPRHKITKRGQNVTFRCDPISEHNRLYWYRQTLGQGPEFLTYFQNEAQLEKSRLLSDRFSAERPKGSFSTLEIQRTEQGDSAMYLCASSWPGGEQFFGPGTRLTVL.

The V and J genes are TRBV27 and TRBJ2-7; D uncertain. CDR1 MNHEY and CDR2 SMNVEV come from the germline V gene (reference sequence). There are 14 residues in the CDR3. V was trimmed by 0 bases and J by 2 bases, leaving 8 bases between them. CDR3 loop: CASSLSPAAYEQYF. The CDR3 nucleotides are TGTGCCAGCAGTTTATCGCCAGCCGCCTACGAGCAGTACTTC.

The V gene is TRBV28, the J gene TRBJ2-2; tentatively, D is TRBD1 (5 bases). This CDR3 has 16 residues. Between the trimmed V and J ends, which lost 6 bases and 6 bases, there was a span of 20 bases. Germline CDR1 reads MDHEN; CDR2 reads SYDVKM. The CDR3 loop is CASRPSSVGRAGELFF. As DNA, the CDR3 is TGTGCCAGCAGGCCTTCGTCGGTGGGGCGAGCCGGGGAGCTGTTTTTT. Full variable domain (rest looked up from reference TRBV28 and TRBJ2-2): DVKVTQSSRYLVKRTGEKVFLECVQDMDHENMFWYRQDPGLGLRLIYFSYDVKMKEKGDIPEGYSVSREKKERFSLILESASTNQTSMYLCASRPSSVGRAGELFFGEGSRLTVL.

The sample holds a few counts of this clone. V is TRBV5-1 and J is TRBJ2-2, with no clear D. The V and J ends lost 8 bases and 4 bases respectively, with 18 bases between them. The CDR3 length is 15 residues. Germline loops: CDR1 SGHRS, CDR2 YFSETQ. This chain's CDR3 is CASSQVPDFTGELFF. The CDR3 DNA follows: TGCGCCAGTTCTCAGGTACCCGATTTCACCGGGGAGCTGTTTTTT.

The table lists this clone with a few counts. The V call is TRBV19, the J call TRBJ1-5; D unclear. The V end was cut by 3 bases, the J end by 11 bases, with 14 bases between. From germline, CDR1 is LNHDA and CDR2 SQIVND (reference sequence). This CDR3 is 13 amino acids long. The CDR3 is CASSMPPGSAQHF. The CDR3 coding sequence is TGTGCCAGTAGTATGCCCCCCGGGTCGGCCCAGCATTTT.

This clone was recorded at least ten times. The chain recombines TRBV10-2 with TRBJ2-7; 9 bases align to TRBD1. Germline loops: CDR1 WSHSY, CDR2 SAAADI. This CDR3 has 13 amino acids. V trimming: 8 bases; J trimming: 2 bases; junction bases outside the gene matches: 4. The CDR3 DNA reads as TGCGCCAGCGCCCGGGACAGGGCCTACGAGCAGTACTTC. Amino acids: CASARDRAYEQYF.

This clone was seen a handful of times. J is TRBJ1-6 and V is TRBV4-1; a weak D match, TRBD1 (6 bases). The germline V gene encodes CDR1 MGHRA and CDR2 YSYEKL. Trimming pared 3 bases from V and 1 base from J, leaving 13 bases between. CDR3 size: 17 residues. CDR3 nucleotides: TGCGCCAGCAGCCAGGGTTCGAGGGGGTCCTATAATTCACCCCTCCACTTT. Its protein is CASSQGSRGSYNSPLHF.

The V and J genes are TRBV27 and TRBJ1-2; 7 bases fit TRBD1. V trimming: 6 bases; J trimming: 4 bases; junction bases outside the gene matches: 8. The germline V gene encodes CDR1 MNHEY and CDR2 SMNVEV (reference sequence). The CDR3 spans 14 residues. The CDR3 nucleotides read TGTGCCAGCAGACAGGACAGGCGGTCCTATGGCTACACCTTC. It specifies CASRQDRRSYGYTF.

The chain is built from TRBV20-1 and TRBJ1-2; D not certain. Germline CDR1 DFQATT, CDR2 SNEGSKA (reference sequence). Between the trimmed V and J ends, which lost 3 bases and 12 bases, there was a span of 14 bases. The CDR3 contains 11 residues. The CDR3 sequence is CSASQTDGNTF. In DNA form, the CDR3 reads TGCAGTGCTAGCCAAACCGACGGCAACACCTTC.

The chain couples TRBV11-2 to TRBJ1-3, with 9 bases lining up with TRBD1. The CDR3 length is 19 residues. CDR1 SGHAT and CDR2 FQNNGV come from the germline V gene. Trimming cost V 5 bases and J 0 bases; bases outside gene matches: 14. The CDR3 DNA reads TGTGCCAGCAGCCAATTGAGGGACAGGGTATCTAACTCTGGAAACACCATATATTTT. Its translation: CASSQLRDRVSNSGNTIYF.

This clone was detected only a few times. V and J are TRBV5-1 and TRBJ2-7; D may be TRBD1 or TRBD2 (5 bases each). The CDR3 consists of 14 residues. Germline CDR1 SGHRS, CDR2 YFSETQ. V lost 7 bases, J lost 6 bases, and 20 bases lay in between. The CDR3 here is CASHSGTVVGEQYF. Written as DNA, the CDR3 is TGCGCCAGCCATTCCGGGACGGTCGTGGGCGAGCAGTACTTC.

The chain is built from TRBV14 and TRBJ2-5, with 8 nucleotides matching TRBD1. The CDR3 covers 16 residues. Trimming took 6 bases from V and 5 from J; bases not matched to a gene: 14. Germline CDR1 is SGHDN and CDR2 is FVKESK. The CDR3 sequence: CASSLMFGQGGETQYF. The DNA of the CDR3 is TGTGCCAGCAGTCTCATGTTTGGACAGGGAGGTGAGACCCAGTACTTC. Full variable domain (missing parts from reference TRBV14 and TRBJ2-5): EAGVTQFPSHSVIEKGQTVTLRCDPISGHDNLYWYRRVMGKEIKFLLHFVKESKQDESGMPNNRFLAERTGGTYSTLKVQPAELEDSGVYFCASSLMFGQGGETQYFGPGTRLLVL.

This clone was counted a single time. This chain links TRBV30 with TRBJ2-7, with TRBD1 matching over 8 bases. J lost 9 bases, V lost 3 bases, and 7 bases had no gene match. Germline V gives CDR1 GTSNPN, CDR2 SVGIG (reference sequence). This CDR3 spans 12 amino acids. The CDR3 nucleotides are TGTGCCTGGAGGGGGACAGGCGTAGGGCAGTACTTC. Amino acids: CAWRGTGVGQYF.

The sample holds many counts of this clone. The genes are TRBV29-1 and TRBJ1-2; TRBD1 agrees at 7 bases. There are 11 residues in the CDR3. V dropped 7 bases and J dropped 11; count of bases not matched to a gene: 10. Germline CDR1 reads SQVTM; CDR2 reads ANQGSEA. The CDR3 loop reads CSGGGRGSYTF. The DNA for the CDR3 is TGCAGCGGCGGGGGCAGGGGGAGTTACACCTTC.